This T cell receptor beta chain was sequenced during a study of cytomegalovirus exposure and HLA in healthy donors. With respect to this clone: The antigen remains undetermined.

The CDR3 contains 14 residues. CDR1 is SNHLY and CDR2 is FYNNEI in the germline V gene. The germline V and J ends were trimmed by 8 bases and 0 bases, with 11 bases remaining between them. Study outcomes and limitations: Accurate prediction of HLA-A and HLA-B alleles (for most subjects) was reportedly achieved from TCR beta sequences.

Vbeta (60) and Jbeta (13) primers were used in the PCR. This table comes from immunoSEQ multiplex PCR, and its TCRdb copy is limited to in-frame clones, with some not included. The data contain over 95,000 clones, more than 75% of them singletons. Sequencing input: PBMCs. This chain links TRBV2 with TRBJ1-5; D gene unclear. The receptor's source is a middle-aged woman in good health and CMV-seropositive. The CDR3 coding sequence is TGTGCCAGCGAGGAGGGTTATAGCAATCAGCCCCAGCATTTT. As protein: CASEEGYSNQPQHF.